This TCR beta chain was profiled in a study of T cell responses to AZD1222 COVID-19 vaccine. The study, taken as a whole, reports: After the peak T cell response, and only then, were repertoires sampled. There were mostly white British donors and more females than males, and clonal diversity was possibly underestimated. Elevations in Spike-specific TCR breadth and depth followed administration of two AZD1222 doses. Seropositive AZD1222 recipients at baseline numbered only 6 or 7.

Repertoires were generated with immunoSEQ multiplex PCR, while TCRdb's copy carries only in-frame clones and drops some. Of about 180,000 clones in the sample, around nine tenths are singletons; the top ten hold 2.6%. Germline CDR1 SGHNT, CDR2 YYREEE (reference sequence). Trimming stripped 6 bases from V and 2 bases from J, with 14 bases between. CDR3 length equals 15 residues. As concerns this clone: Its antigen is unknown.

The clonotype comes from an adult in good health. The source was peripheral blood, collected on day 0 of AZD1222 vaccination. This rearrangement joins TRBV5-4 to TRBJ2-2, with no clear D. The CDR3 DNA reads TGTGCCAGCATCTCGTCGACGGCTAACACCGGGGAGCTGTTTTTT. Its translation: CASISSTANTGELFF.